This T cell receptor (beta chain) was sequenced during a study of CD8 T cells in ankylosing spondylitis. The study, taken as a whole, reports: Some of the motif variants had earlier been found in reactive arthritis patients' fluid and blood. A TCR beta motif made of fewer than ten highly homologous variants seemed typical of ankylosing spondylitis blood.

This clonotype was seen a handful of times. The antigen is unknown. Trimming took off 8 bases at V and 10 bases at J, with 15 bases between the two ends. CDR1 is PRHDT, CDR2 FYEKMQ, per germline (reference sequence). The CDR3 totals 13 residues. Each CDR3 protein is one row after TCRdb ran MiXCR on the 5' RACE reads. Of under 550,000 distinct CDR3 sequences in the sample, about 24% are singletons; the top ten hold about 0.92%. The sequenced sample was blood, either unsorted or a sorted T cell fraction (not recorded which). The chain links TRBV13 to TRBJ1-6; tentative D call: TRBD1 (6 bases). The sequence was obtained from a male donor with ankylosing spondylitis. As DNA, the CDR3 is TGTGCCAGCGAAAGACAGGATTCCTCACCCCTCCACTTT. This translates into CASERQDSSPLHF.